The 10 T cell receptor beta chains below come from one sample, sequenced in a study of blood T cell repertoires in COVID-19. Libraries were prepared by immunoSEQ multiplex PCR; TCRdb keeps only in-frame clonotypes and omits some of them. The sample yields about 200,000 clones, around 81% seen once. Input material: PBMCs or T cells enriched from blood (not recorded which). The receptors were gathered from a man between 40 and 49 years old who had recovered from COVID-19.

This clone was seen just once. The V gene is TRBV7-9, the J gene TRBJ2-4; D may be TRBD2 (5 bases). This CDR3 has 15 residues. Germline loops: CDR1 SEHNR, CDR2 FQNEAQ (reference sequence). V lost 5 bases to trimming and J lost 6 bases, with 17 bases between them. CDR3 sequence (DNA): TGTGCCAGCAGCCCGACACTAGGGAACCCAAACATTCAGTACTTC. It codes for CASSPTLGNPNIQYF.

The chain links TRBV19 to TRBJ1-5, with a possible D match to TRBD1 (5 bases). Per germline, CDR1 LNHDA and CDR2 SQIVND (reference sequence). The CDR3 contains 14 residues. Trimming removed 4 bases at V and 7 bases at J, with 14 bases between. The CDR3 DNA reads TGTGCCAGTAGTAAGCCGGACACCTACCAGCCCCAGCATTTT. This translates into CASSKPDTYQPQHF. Combining the CDR3 with reference TRBV19 and TRBJ1-5 gives the whole variable domain DGGITQSPKYLFRKEGQNVTLSCEQNLNHDAMYWYRQDPGQGLRLIYYSQIVNDFQKGDIAEGYSVSREKKESFPLTVTSAQKNPTAFYLCASSKPDTYQPQHFGDGTRLSIL.

The chain recombines TRBV18 with TRBJ1-2; 7 bases align to TRBD1. Germline V CDR1 and CDR2: KGHSH, LQKENI. CDR3 length equals 12 residues. The J segment lost 10 bases and the V segment lost 3 bases, leaving 5 bases of the junction unmatched. The DNA of the CDR3 is TGTGCCAGCTCACCTGGACAGGCCGACTACACCTTC. It is translated as CASSPGQADYTF.

This CDR3 is CASSEALRDRAGNTIYF. The CDR3 DNA sequence: TGTGCCAGCAGTGAGGCCCTACGGGACAGGGCTGGAAACACCATATATTTT. The chain has TRBV2 and TRBJ1-3, with 9 bases matching TRBD1. Trimming removed 3 bases from V and 2 bases from J; junction bases left unmatched: 8. From germline, CDR1 is SNHLY and CDR2 FYNNEI. The CDR3 covers 17 residues.

A single count supports this clone. The genes are TRBV30 and TRBJ2-1; the D gene is possibly TRBD1 (6 bases). The germline gives CDR1 GTSNPN, CDR2 SVGIG (reference sequence). The CDR3 runs to 12 residues. V was shortened by 0 bases and J by 10 bases, with 10 bases between the two germline ends. The DNA of the CDR3 is TGTGCCTGGAGTGTAGGGGGTGGAGAGCAGTTCTTC. Residues: CAWSVGGGEQFF.

The rearrangement uses TRBV7-9 and TRBJ1-5; 7 nucleotides match TRBD1. This CDR3 is 17 amino acids long. CDR1 is SEHNR, CDR2 FQNEAQ, per germline (reference sequence). V lost 2 bases and J lost 4; bases outside the gene matches: 11. CDR3 in amino acids: CASSLWRGDRRNQPQHF. CDR3 sequence (DNA): TGTGCCAGCAGCTTATGGAGGGGGGACAGACGGAATCAGCCCCAGCATTTT. Based on the CDR3 plus reference TRBV7-9 and TRBJ1-5, the full variable domain is DTGVSQNPRHKITKRGQNVTFRCDPISEHNRLYWYRQTLGQGPEFLTYFQNEAQLEKSRLLSDRFSAERPKGSFSTLEIQRTEQGDSAMYLCASSLWRGDRRNQPQHFGDGTRLSIL.

The chain employs TRBV18 and TRBJ2-5, with D possibly being TRBD2 (6 bases). Germline V lookup: CDR1 KGHSH, CDR2 LQKENI. This CDR3 has 15 residues. V dropped 1 base and J dropped 4 bases, with 13 bases sitting between them. CDR3 nucleotide sequence: TGTGCCAGCTCACCACTACCATGGAGGGGAGAGACCCAGTACTTC. It translates to CASSPLPWRGETQYF.

The chain combines TRBV7-3 with TRBJ2-5; D is possibly TRBD2 (6 bases). Per germline, CDR1 SGHTA and CDR2 FQGTGA. The CDR3 has 12 residues. V was shortened by 3 bases and J by 7 bases, with 9 bases between the two germline ends. The CDR3 coding sequence is TGTGCCAGCAGCTTCAACGGGGGGACCCAGTACTTC. Amino acid sequence: CASSFNGGTQYF.

The genes are TRBV7-2 and TRBJ1-6; a possible D gene is TRBD1 (6 bases). CDR1 and CDR2 (germline): SGHTA, FQGNSA. Trimming took 1 base from V and 4 from J, leaving 14 bases between them. This CDR3 has 17 amino acids. The CDR3 coding sequence is TGTGCCAGCAGCTTAGATGCAGGGGTGAAGTATAATTCACCCCTCCACTTT. It codes for CASSLDAGVKYNSPLHF.

The chain recombines TRBV28 with TRBJ1-1; 11 bases align to TRBD1. CDR1 and CDR2 from the germline V gene are MDHEN and SYDVKM. CDR3 length: 14 residues. V lost 6 bases, J lost 4 bases, and 4 bases stayed unmatched. CDR3 bases: TGTGCCAGCAGCATGGACAGGGGGCCCACTGAAGCTTTCTTT. It is translated as CASSMDRGPTEAFF.